These 13 T cell receptor beta chains originate from one sample sequenced in a study of early T cells in non-severe SARS-CoV-2 infection. TCRdb reprocessed the 5' RACE reads with MiXCR, giving one entry per CDR3 protein. The repertoire has tens of thousands of distinct CDR3 sequences, about 9% of them found once; the top ten carry roughly 6%. The sample taken for sequencing was whole blood. The receptors stem from an adult who was a healthcare worker with PCR-confirmed SARS-CoV-2 infection or an uninfected control (not recorded which).

This clonotype was counted many times. V is TRBV27 and J is TRBJ2-1, with D perhaps assigned TRBD1 or TRBD2 (5 bases each). The CDR3 is made up of 13 amino acids. Trimming took 7 bases from V and 4 from J, leaving 11 bases between them. From germline, CDR1 is MNHEY and CDR2 SMNVEV (reference sequence). The chain's CDR3 is CASTMGPYNEQFF. The CDR3 bases are TGTGCCAGCACAATGGGACCGTACAATGAGCAGTTCTTC.

In its sample, this clonotype was seen many times. CDR3 loop: CASSLDRTSGSYEQYF. DNA of the CDR3: TGTGCCAGCAGCTTAGACAGGACTAGCGGGTCCTACGAGCAGTACTTC. The chain combines TRBV7-2 with TRBJ2-7; TRBD2 matches 11 bases. CDR3 size: 16 residues. CDR1 and CDR2 (germline): SGHTA, FQGNSA. The junction had 3 bases not matched to a gene; V was cut back by 1 base and J by 1 base.

The sample holds a few counts of this clonotype. The chain uses TRBV6-2 or TRBV6-3 and TRBJ1-6; the D is unclear. V was cut by 0 bases and J by 7 bases, with 7 bases left in between. The V gene's germline CDR1 is MNHEY and CDR2 SVGEGT. This CDR3 comprises 14 residues. The CDR3 is CASSYSGRNSPLHF. Written as DNA, the CDR3 is TGTGCCAGCAGTTACTCCGGCAGGAATTCACCCCTCCACTTT.

This clonotype was observed at least ten times. J is TRBJ2-7 and V is TRBV7-9; weak D call: TRBD1 (5 bases). Germline CDR1 is SEHNR and CDR2 is FQNEAQ (reference sequence). V lost 3 bases, J lost 6 bases, and 15 bases lay in between. This CDR3 spans 14 amino acids. The CDR3 region is CASSFSRTIGEQYF. The CDR3, as DNA: TGTGCCAGCAGCTTCTCTCGGACAATCGGCGAGCAGTACTTC.

This rearrangement joins TRBV7-8 to TRBJ2-3; maybe TRBD1 (6 bases). The germline gives CDR1 SGHVS, CDR2 FQNEAQ. Trimming cost V 5 bases and J 6 bases, with 15 bases left between them. The CDR3 covers 14 residues. The DNA of the CDR3 is TGTGCCAGCAGCGTAGGGGGTTTATGGGATACGCAGTATTTT. Its translation: CASSVGGLWDTQYF. Supplemented by reference TRBV7-8 and TRBJ2-3, the full variable domain reads GAGVSQSPRYKVAKRGQDVALRCDPISGHVSLFWYQQALGQGPEFLTYFQNEAQLDKSGLPSDRFFAERPEGSVSTLKIQRTQQEDSAVYLCASSVGGLWDTQYFGPGTRLTVL.

This clonotype turned up a few times. The gene calls are TRBV3-1 and TRBJ2-5; no firm D call. Germline CDR1 is LGHDT and CDR2 is YNNKEL (reference sequence). This CDR3 has 13 amino acids. The V gene lost 1 base and the J gene lost 4 bases, with 7 bases spanning the gap. CDR3 bases: TGTGCCAGCAGCCAAGTCGAATCAGAGACCCAGTACTTC. Its translation: CASSQVESETQYF.

V and J are TRBV20-1 and TRBJ2-1; D may be TRBD2 (5 bases). Trimming pared 5 bases from V and 8 bases from J, leaving 19 bases between. This CDR3 is 14 amino acids long. The germline gives CDR1 DFQATT, CDR2 SNEGSKA (reference sequence). The CDR3 nucleotides read TGCAGTGCTCTTATCGGACTTCCCGGGGATGAGCAGTTCTTC. Encoded protein: CSALIGLPGDEQFF.

This clonotype has a count of ten or more. The rearrangement links TRBV7-2 to TRBJ1-5, with D possibly matching TRBD1 (5 bases). The CDR3 has 15 amino acids. V shed 2 bases and J shed 0 bases, with 8 bases lying between them. Germline lookup yields CDR1 SGHTA and CDR2 FQGNSA. The CDR3: CASSLYRSSNQPQHF. DNA of the CDR3: TGTGCCAGCAGCTTATACAGGAGTAGCAATCAGCCCCAGCATTTT.

V usage is TRBV14 and J usage is TRBJ2-7; TRBD1 matches at 11 bases. Germline CDR1 SGHDN, CDR2 FVKESK. The CDR3 covers 16 residues. V lost 0 bases and J lost 3; bases outside the gene matches: 4. The CDR3 region has the DNA TGTGCCAGCAGCCAAGATCCCGGGACAGGGGGCTACGAGCAGTACTTC. Residues: CASSQDPGTGGYEQYF.

The CDR3 here is CASSPGGELFF. In DNA, the CDR3 is TGTGCCAGCAGCCCCGGCGGGGAGCTGTTTTTT. V and J are TRBV11-2 and TRBJ2-2, with D unresolved. CDR1 is SGHAT, CDR2 FQNNGV, per germline. The CDR3 length is 11 residues. The V end was cut by 5 bases, the J end by 7 bases, with 5 bases between.

This rearrangement joins TRBV6-2 or TRBV6-3 to TRBJ2-7; D is unresolved. Germline V gene lookup returns CDR1 MNHEY and CDR2 SVGEGT. This CDR3 is 11 amino acids long. V shed 5 bases and J shed 2 bases, with 4 bases lying between them. The CDR3 DNA sequence: TGTGCCAGCAGTAAGGCCTACGAGCAGTACTTC. It yields the protein CASSKAYEQYF.

The V and J genes are TRBV11-2 and TRBJ2-7, with 7 bases that match TRBD2. Germline CDR1 and CDR2: SGHAT and FQNNGV. This CDR3 spans 14 amino acids. Germline trimming cut 3 bases from V and 3 bases from J; bases unmatched to any gene: 5. The CDR3 sequence: CASSFGLGDYEQYF. The CDR3 DNA follows: TGTGCCAGCAGCTTCGGACTAGGCGACTACGAGCAGTACTTC.

The sample holds many counts of this clonotype. CDR3 nucleotides: TGTGCCAGCCGTATTGACAGGGGCGCCAGATTTAACACTGAAGCTTTCTTT. This codes for CASRIDRGARFNTEAFF. The chain links TRBV2 to TRBJ1-1, with TRBD1 matching over 8 bases. Germline CDR1 SNHLY, CDR2 FYNNEI. The ends lost 8 bases at V and 2 bases at J; junction bases unmatched: 16. The CDR3 extends over 17 amino acids. Full variable domain (outside the CDR3, taken from reference TRBV2 and TRBJ1-1): EPEVTQTPSHQVTQMGQEVILRCVPISNHLYFYWYRQILGQKVEFLVSFYNNEISEKSEIFDDQFSVERPDGSNFTLKIRSTKLEDSAMYFCASRIDRGARFNTEAFFGQGTRLTVV.